Listed below are T cell receptor beta chains from one sample, sequenced in a study of blood T cell repertoires in COVID-19. Some clones are missing from TCRdb's copy, which holds only in-frame ones; the method was immunoSEQ multiplex PCR. The data hold some 140,000 clones, with around 78% observed a single time. The source material was peripheral blood. The receptor set was obtained from a man older than 75 with acute or convalescent COVID-19. Each CDR3 is given with its conserved first and last residue. D genes are given only for firm matches. Clone size is shown for a subset of rows, as once, few, many or a class of expanded clone.

D,J,size,V,CDR3,DNA
TRBD1,TRBJ2-2,once,TRBV5-1,CASSLGTGRWVSGELFF,TGCGCCAGCAGCTTGGGGACAGGGCGATGGGTTTCCGGGGAGCTGTTTTTT
-,TRBJ1-2,-,TRBV5-1,CASSRASGNYGYTF,TGCGCCAGCAGCCGAGCCTCCGGGAACTATGGCTACACCTTC
-,TRBJ2-3,-,TRBV18,CASSPQGGPQANTQYF,TGTGCCAGCTCCCCCCAGGGAGGACCCCAGGCGAATACGCAGTATTTT
TRBD1,TRBJ1-1,once,TRBV19,CASRPRTGGTEAFF,TGTGCCAGTAGGCCCCGGACAGGGGGCACTGAAGCTTTCTTT
TRBD2,TRBJ2-7,-,TRBV5-6,CASSGGGYYEQYF,TGTGCCAGCTCGGGAGGGGGTTACTACGAGCAGTACTTC
-,TRBJ2-7,-,TRBV2,CAAGAPGKSSYEQYF,TGTGCCGCCGGAGCTCCGGGGAAAAGCTCCTACGAGCAGTACTTC
-,TRBJ2-4,-,TRBV27,CASSRGDSGGIQYF,TGTGCCAGCAGCCGTGGGGACTCAGGGGGCATTCAGTACTTC
TRBD2,TRBJ2-7,-,TRBV19,CASSGETSGGTYEQYF,TGTGCCAGTAGTGGGGAAACTAGCGGGGGAACCTACGAGCAGTACTTC
-,TRBJ2-1,-,TRBV3-1/TRBV3-2,CASSPRVFSNEQFF,TGTGCCAGCAGCCCCAGGGTTTTTTCCAATGAGCAGTTCTTC
-,TRBJ1-6,once,TRBV6-5,CASSPGQHNSPLHF,TGTGCCAGCAGCCCAGGACAACATAATTCACCCCTCCACTTT
TRBD1,TRBJ1-5,-,TRBV5-1,CASSLGDREGNQPQHF,TGCGCCAGCAGCTTGGGGGACAGGGAAGGCAATCAGCCCCAGCATTTT
-,TRBJ1-5,-,TRBV3-1/TRBV3-2,CASSQYNQPQHF,TGTGCCAGCAGCCAATACAATCAGCCCCAGCATTTT
-,TRBJ2-7,-,TRBV7-2,CASSLDHQRGQYF,TGTGCCAGCAGCTTAGATCACCAAAGGGGGCAGTACTTC
-,TRBJ1-5,-,TRBV7-8,CASSETGQNSNQPQHF,TGTGCCAGCAGCGAAACCGGACAGAATAGCAATCAGCCCCAGCATTTT
TRBD1,TRBJ1-5,-,TRBV6-5,CASSKPTGGNQPQHF,TGTGCCAGCAGTAAGCCGACAGGGGGCAATCAGCCCCAGCATTTT
-,TRBJ2-6,-,TRBV6-4,CASSEHPPGLWGPGANVLTF,TGTGCCAGCAGTGAACATCCCCCGGGACTGTGGGGCCCTGGGGCCAACGTCCTGACTTTC
-,TRBJ1-2,-,TRBV29-1,CSAQRYLNYGYTF,TGCAGCGCACAGCGGTACCTAAACTATGGCTACACCTTC
-,TRBJ1-4,few,TRBV27,CASRKGGAGEKLFF,TGTGCCAGCAGGAAAGGGGGGGCGGGAGAAAAACTGTTTTTT
-,TRBJ2-5,few,TRBV29-1,CSAAGGGFQETQYF,TGCAGCGCCGCCGGTGGGGGGTTCCAAGAGACCCAGTACTTC
TRBD1,TRBJ2-1,-,TRBV6-5,CASSYSGTGGNEQFF,TGTGCCAGCAGTTACTCTGGGACAGGGGGCAATGAGCAGTTCTTC
TRBD1,TRBJ1-6,-,TRBV19,CASRGQINSPLHF,TGTGCCAGTCGGGGACAGATTAATTCACCCCTCCACTTT
TRBD1,TRBJ2-5,-,TRBV30,CAWATPTGGAETQYF,TGTGCCTGGGCTACCCCGACAGGGGGCGCGGAGACCCAGTACTTC
TRBD2,TRBJ2-5,-,TRBV7-2,CASSPPGSGFQETQYF,TGTGCCAGCAGCCCTCCGGGTAGCGGGTTCCAAGAGACCCAGTACTTC
TRBD1,TRBJ1-4,few,TRBV9,CASSARQGNEKLFF,TGTGCCAGCAGCGCGAGACAGGGTAATGAAAAACTGTTTTTT
TRBD1,TRBJ2-1,-,TRBV18,CASSPPGQGARNEQFF,TGTGCCAGCTCACCACCGGGACAGGGGGCGCGGAATGAGCAGTTCTTC
-,TRBJ1-1,few,TRBV5-1,CASSSNFRAGNTEAFF,TGCGCCAGCAGCTCGAATTTTAGGGCGGGGAACACTGAAGCTTTCTTT
TRBD1,TRBJ1-2,-,TRBV27,CASSRTGGNYGYTF,TGTGCCAGCAGTCGGACAGGGGGCAACTATGGCTACACCTTC
-,TRBJ1-5,few,TRBV7-2,CASSLGGSVNQPQHF,TGTGCCAGCAGCTTAGGAGGGTCAGTCAATCAGCCCCAGCATTTT
-,TRBJ2-5,-,TRBV18,CASSPGGAQETQYF,TGTGCCAGCTCACCAGGAGGGGCCCAAGAGACCCAGTACTTC
-,TRBJ1-1,-,TRBV2,CASSEVRVGAEAFF,TGTGCCAGCAGTGAGGTCAGGGTGGGTGCTGAAGCTTTCTTT
-,TRBJ2-3,-,TRBV20-1,CSASRAGGTDTQYF,TGCAGTGCTAGTCGCGCAGGGGGCACAGATACGCAGTATTTT
-,TRBJ1-5,-,TRBV6-5,CASSLTDYSNQPQHF,TGTGCCAGCAGTTTGACAGATTATAGCAATCAGCCCCAGCATTTT
-,TRBJ2-2,-,TRBV19,CATGTPVSTGELFF,TGTGCCACGGGGACTCCCGTTAGCACCGGGGAGCTGTTTTTT
TRBD2,TRBJ2-3,-,TRBV7-2,CASSPSGGFTDTQYF,TGTGCCAGCAGCCCAAGCGGGGGTTTCACAGATACGCAGTATTTT
-,TRBJ2-1,-,TRBV24-1,CATSDGDSLSYNEQFF,TGTGCCACCAGTGATGGGGACTCCCTCTCCTACAATGAGCAGTTCTTC
-,TRBJ2-7,once,TRBV7-2,CASSPGGSNSYEQYF,TGTGCCAGCAGCCCAGGGGGGTCGAACTCCTACGAGCAGTACTTC
-,TRBJ2-3,-,TRBV20-1,CSAPPGDTQYF,TGCAGTGCTCCGCCGGGGGATACGCAGTATTTT
-,TRBJ1-1,-,TRBV18,CASSLVLQENTEAFF,TGTGCCAGCTCACTAGTGTTACAGGAGAACACTGAAGCTTTCTTT
TRBD1,TRBJ1-2,-,TRBV5-5,CASSLEGAVSYGYTF,TGTGCCAGCAGCTTAGAGGGGGCAGTCTCCTATGGCTACACCTTC
TRBD1,TRBJ1-2,-,TRBV15,CATRVTGFDYGYTF,TGTGCCACCAGGGTGACAGGGTTCGACTATGGCTACACCTTC
-,TRBJ1-4,-,TRBV5-1,CASSRTPQAEKLFF,TGCGCCAGCAGCCGGACACCCCAGGCTGAAAAACTGTTTTTT